Below, 14 T cell receptor beta chains from the same sample are listed, as sequenced in a study of OX40 agonist ivuxolimab in advanced cancers. The library came from the immunoSEQ multiplex PCR assay. Entries here come from immuneACCESS through TCRdb and include only in-frame sequences with V and J called. Some clones fail to appear in such tables; in the studies checked, an unresolved V gene covers under half of the shortfall, and the cause of the remainder is unknown. This sample holds about 77,000 clones; 81% were observed only once. Clones ranked in the top ten supply roughly 4.8% of the sample. The starting material was CD4+ or CD8+ T cells sorted from blood, obtained in a trial of the OX40 agonist ivuxolimab. The receptors shown here come from an adult with an advanced solid tumor such as melanoma, head and neck, liver or kidney cancer.

V is TRBV9 and J is TRBJ2-2, with D unclear. Trimming removed 2 bases at V and 7 bases at J, with 9 bases between. Germline values: CDR1 SGDLS, CDR2 YYNGEE. The CDR3 loop spans 13 amino acids. In nucleotides, the CDR3 is TGTGCCAGCAGCGTTGTAGGGTTCGGGGAGCTGTTTTTT. Protein product: CASSVVGFGELFF. Using reference TRBV9 and TRBJ2-2 for the parts outside the CDR3, the full variable domain is DSGVTQTPKHLITATGQRVTLRCSPRSGDLSVYWYQQSLDQGLQFLIQYYNGEERAKGNILERFSAQQFPDLHSELNLSSLELGDSALYFCASSVVGFGELFFGEGSRLTVL.

The rearrangement uses TRBV7-2 and TRBJ2-7, with a tentative D call TRBD1 (6 bases). Trimming took off 4 bases at V and 0 bases at J, with 16 bases between the two ends. Germline V gene data show CDR1 as SGHTA and CDR2 as FQGNSA. This CDR3 is 16 amino acids long. The CDR3 loop reads CASSYLLGGHSYEQYF. The CDR3 DNA sequence: TGTGCCAGCAGCTATCTGCTAGGGGGTCACTCCTACGAGCAGTACTTC. Filled out from reference TRBV7-2 and TRBJ2-7, the complete variable domain reads GAGVSQSPSNKVTEKGKDVELRCDPISGHTALYWYRQSLGQGLEFLIYFQGNSAPDKSGLPSDRFSAERTGGSVSTLTIQRTQQEDSAVYLCASSYLLGGHSYEQYFGPGTRLTVT.

The chain couples TRBV27 to TRBJ2-1, with D unresolved. The CDR3 has 11 amino acids. V lost 5 bases and J lost 8, with 7 bases in between. The germline CDR1 and CDR2 sequences are MNHEY and SMNVEV (reference sequence). The CDR3 coding sequence is TGTGCCAGCAGTGCTGGGGATGAGCAGTTCTTC. Translating gives CASSAGDEQFF.

The J gene is TRBJ2-1, the V gene TRBV6-4; 8 bases are shared with TRBD1. J lost 5 bases, V lost 2 bases, and 5 bases had no gene match. Germline values: CDR1 MRHNA, CDR2 SNTAGT. This CDR3 has 15 amino acids. CDR3 DNA: TGTGCCAGCAGTGACGCAGGGGGCTCGGACAATGAGCAGTTCTTC. Translation gives CASSDAGGSDNEQFF.

The chain joins TRBV7-3 to TRBJ2-3; 8 bases match TRBD2. V trimming: 4 bases; J trimming: 2 bases; junction bases outside the gene matches: 17. The CDR3 runs to 19 residues. Germline V lookup: CDR1 SGHTA, CDR2 FQGTGA. The CDR3: CASSSGLLAGTTNTDTQYF. In DNA form, the CDR3 reads TGTGCCAGCAGCTCCGGCCTTTTAGCGGGGACCACCAACACAGATACGCAGTATTTT.

The V gene is TRBV5-1, the J gene TRBJ1-1; a weak D match, TRBD1 (5 bases). The CDR3 spans 14 residues. Germline V CDR1 and CDR2: SGHRS, YFSETQ. Trimming stripped 4 bases from V and 0 bases from J, with 10 bases between. The CDR3 loop reads CASSLGTVNTEAFF. CDR3 nucleotide sequence: TGCGCCAGCAGCCTGGGGACTGTGAACACTGAAGCTTTCTTT.

V gene TRBV5-4 combines with J gene TRBJ2-7; TRBD1 agrees at 7 bases. Germline V gives CDR1 SGHNT, CDR2 YYREEE (reference sequence). This CDR3 has 13 amino acids. Losses at the gene ends were 4 bases for V and 3 bases for J; bases not matched to a gene: 4. CDR3 DNA sequence: TGTGCCAGCAGCCTGGACAGGAACTACGAGCAGTACTTC. Its protein is CASSLDRNYEQYF.

This clone appeared a single time. J is TRBJ2-1 and V is TRBV2; D is undetermined. V lost 8 bases to trimming and J lost 13 bases, with 21 bases between them. The germline CDR1 and CDR2 sequences are SNHLY and FYNNEI. This CDR3 has 13 residues. CDR3 protein: CASCQVLTSEQFF. The CDR3 DNA follows: TGTGCCAGCTGTCAGGTTCTTACGAGCGAACAGTTCTTC.

This chain connects TRBV13 to TRBJ1-2, with D uncertain. V gave up 1 base and J gave up 3 bases, with 6 bases separating them. This CDR3 contains 13 residues. Germline values: CDR1 PRHDT, CDR2 FYEKMQ (reference sequence). The chain's CDR3 is CASSLDRDYGYTF. CDR3 sequence (DNA): TGTGCCAGCAGCTTAGACAGAGACTATGGCTACACCTTC.

The rearrangement uses TRBV6-4 and TRBJ2-3; 9 bases map to TRBD1. The CDR3 has 13 amino acids. Per germline, CDR1 MRHNA and CDR2 SNTAGT. V shed 11 bases and J 3 bases; nucleotides not matched to a gene: 6. The DNA for the CDR3 is TGTGCCGCCGGGACAGGGTCTACAGATACGCAGTATTTT. Protein sequence: CAAGTGSTDTQYF.

The chain links TRBV7-3 to TRBJ2-1; D gene ambiguous. This CDR3 is built from 14 residues. Germline CDR1 and CDR2: SGHTA and FQGTGA. V was trimmed by 5 bases and J by 8 bases, leaving 16 bases between them. CDR3 loop: CASSPLGLDDEQFF. In nucleotides, the CDR3 is TGTGCCAGCAGCCCCCTGGGCCTTGACGATGAGCAGTTCTTC.

This chain links TRBV2 with TRBJ2-5, with a possible D match to TRBD2 (7 bases). There are 15 residues in the CDR3. Germline loops: CDR1 SNHLY, CDR2 FYNNEI. V was shortened by 8 bases and J by 5 bases, with 21 bases between the two germline ends. For the CDR3, the DNA is TGTGCCAGCCTAAATCGCCGGGGGGCGCGGGAGACCCAGTACTTC. It codes for CASLNRRGARETQYF. Combining the CDR3 with reference TRBV2 and TRBJ2-5 gives the whole variable domain EPEVTQTPSHQVTQMGQEVILRCVPISNHLYFYWYRQILGQKVEFLVSFYNNEISEKSEIFDDQFSVERPDGSNFTLKIRSTKLEDSAMYFCASLNRRGARETQYFGPGTRLLVL.

The chain carries TRBV5-1 and TRBJ2-1; D tentatively fits TRBD1 or TRBD2 (5 bases each). The V and J ends lost 0 bases and 0 bases respectively, with 10 bases between them. Germline CDR1 SGHRS, CDR2 YFSETQ. This CDR3 region has 16 residues. CDR3 residues: CASSLVWGSSYNEQFF. CDR3 in DNA: TGCGCCAGCAGCTTGGTGTGGGGGAGCTCCTACAATGAGCAGTTCTTC.

The chain is built from TRBV7-6 and TRBJ2-1; 13 bases fit TRBD2. The J segment lost 8 bases and the V segment lost 9 bases, leaving 10 bases of the junction unmatched. The CDR3 extends over 15 amino acids. Germline loops: CDR1 SGHVS, CDR2 FNYEAQ. CDR3 nucleotides: TGTGCCAGTTCCCTCGGGACTAGCGGGATGGATGAGCAGTTCTTC. Protein: CASSLGTSGMDEQFF.